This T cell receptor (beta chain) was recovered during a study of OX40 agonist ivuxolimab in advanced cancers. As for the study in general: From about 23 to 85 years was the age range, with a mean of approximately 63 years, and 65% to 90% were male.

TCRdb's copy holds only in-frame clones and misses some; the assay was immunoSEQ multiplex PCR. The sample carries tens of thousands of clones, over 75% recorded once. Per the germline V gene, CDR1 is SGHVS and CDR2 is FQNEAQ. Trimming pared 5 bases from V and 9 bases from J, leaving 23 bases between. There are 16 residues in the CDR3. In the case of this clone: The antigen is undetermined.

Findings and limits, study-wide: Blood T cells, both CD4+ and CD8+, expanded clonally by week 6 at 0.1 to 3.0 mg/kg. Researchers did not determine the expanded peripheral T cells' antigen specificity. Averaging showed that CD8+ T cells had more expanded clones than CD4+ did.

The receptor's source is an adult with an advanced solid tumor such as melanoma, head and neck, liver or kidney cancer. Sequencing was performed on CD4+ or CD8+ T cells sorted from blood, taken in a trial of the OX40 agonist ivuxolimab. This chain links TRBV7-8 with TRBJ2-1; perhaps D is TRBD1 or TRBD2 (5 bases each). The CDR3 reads CASSPRGGTRMVEQFF. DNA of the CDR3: TGTGCCAGCAGCCCCCGTGGGGGTACAAGGATGGTTGAGCAGTTCTTC.